The clone carrying this TCR beta chain turned up a few times. This entry is derived from a study of blood T cell repertoires in COVID-19. In the study overall: Acute-phase and convalescent COVID-19 samples originated in the United States, Italy and Spain.

Libraries were prepared by immunoSEQ multiplex PCR; TCRdb keeps only in-frame clonotypes and omits some of them. The table has about 350,000 clones, around nine tenths seen once. Germline V gene data show CDR1 as SGHAT and CDR2 as FQNNGV. The CDR3 runs 14 residues. Germline trimming cut 5 bases from V and 7 bases from J; bases unmatched to any gene: 3. The material sequenced was PBMCs or T cells enriched from blood (not recorded which). This chain links TRBV11-2 with TRBJ1-6; 9 bases align to TRBD1. This receptor was obtained from a woman aged 30 to 39 who had been exposed to COVID-19. CDR3 coding DNA: TGTGCCAGCAGCATCGGGACAGGGAATTCACCCCTCCACTTT. Translated, it gives CASSIGTGNSPLHF. The full variable domain, completed using reference TRBV11-2 and TRBJ1-6, is EAGVAQSPRYKIIEKRQSVAFWCNPISGHATLYWYQQILGQGPKLLIQFQNNGVVDDSQLPKDRFSAERLKGVDSTLKIQPAKLEDSAVYLCASSIGTGNSPLHFGNGTRLTVT.